Here is one T cell receptor beta chain with its context. This entry belongs to a study of blood T cells in healthy people across ages. With a J-beta primer mix and a sample-barcoded 5' primer, a second PCR ran about 6 to 11 cycles. TCRdb re-analysed the 5' RACE reads in MiXCR, keeping a single row per CDR3 protein. This table has roughly 2 million distinct CDR3 sequences, just under 50% appearing once. The CDR3 loop spans 15 amino acids. The germline V gene encodes CDR1 MGHRA and CDR2 YSYEKL. V was clipped by 2 bases and J by 3 bases, with 13 bases between them. Sequenced input: blood. The receptor was isolated from a woman aged 40 to 49 in good health. This chain links TRBV4-1 with TRBJ2-5, with a tentative D call TRBD2 (6 bases). CDR3 nucleotides: TGCGCCAGCAGCCAACTCCATGGGGGGAAAGAGACCCAGTACTTC. It encodes CASSQLHGGKETQYF.